This TCR beta chain was obtained from a study of T-cell memory formation after mild COVID-19. General observations from the study: For contracting clones, CD4+ ones sat mainly in CM and EM, CD8+ in EMRA. Pre-infection memory harbored some responding clones, suggesting cross-reactive memory joined. Day 15 to 85 contracting clones showed balanced CD4/CD8; day 15 to 37 expanders favored CD4+.

CDR3 length: 15 residues. The germline V gene encodes CDR1 SGHAT and CDR2 FQNNGV. Trimming removed 6 bases from V and 3 bases from J, with 16 bases in between. TCRdb re-called the 5' RACE reads through MiXCR, storing one row per CDR3 protein. Altogether roughly 400,000 distinct CDR3 sequences are present, 24% being singletons, with the ten largest covering around 9.5%. Concerning this clonotype itself: What it binds is unknown.

The clonotype was recovered from an adult woman who had mild COVID-19 (a few samples of this study predate the infection). Cell type and time point are not known. V is TRBV11-2 and J is TRBJ2-3; weak D call: TRBD2 (6 bases). What was sequenced was PBMCs or a T cell subset sorted from them (not recorded which). The CDR3: CASRILTGATDTQYF. The CDR3 DNA reads as TGTGCCAGCAGGATACTCACGGGAGCGACAGATACGCAGTATTTT.